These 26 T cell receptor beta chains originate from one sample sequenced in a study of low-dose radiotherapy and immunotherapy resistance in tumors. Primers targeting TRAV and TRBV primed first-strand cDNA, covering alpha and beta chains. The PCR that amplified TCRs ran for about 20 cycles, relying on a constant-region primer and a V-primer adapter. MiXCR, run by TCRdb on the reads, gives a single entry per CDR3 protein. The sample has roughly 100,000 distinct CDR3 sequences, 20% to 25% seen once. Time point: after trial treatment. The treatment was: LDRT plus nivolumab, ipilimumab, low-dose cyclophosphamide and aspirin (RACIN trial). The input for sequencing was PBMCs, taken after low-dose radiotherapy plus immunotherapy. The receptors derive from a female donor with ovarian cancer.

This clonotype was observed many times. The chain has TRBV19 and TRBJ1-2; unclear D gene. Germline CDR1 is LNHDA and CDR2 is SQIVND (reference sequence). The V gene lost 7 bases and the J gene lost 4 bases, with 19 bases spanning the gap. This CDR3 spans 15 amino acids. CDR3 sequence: CASTNQAGFGYGYTF. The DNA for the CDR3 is TGTGCCAGTACCAATCAGGCGGGCTTTGGCTATGGCTACACCTTC.

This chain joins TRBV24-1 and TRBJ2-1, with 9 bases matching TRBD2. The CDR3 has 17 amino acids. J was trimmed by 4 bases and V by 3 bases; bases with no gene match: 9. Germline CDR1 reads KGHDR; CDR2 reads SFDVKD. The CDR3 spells CATSDEIAGESYNEQFF. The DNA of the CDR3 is TGTGCCACCAGTGATGAAATAGCGGGAGAGTCTTACAATGAGCAGTTCTTC.

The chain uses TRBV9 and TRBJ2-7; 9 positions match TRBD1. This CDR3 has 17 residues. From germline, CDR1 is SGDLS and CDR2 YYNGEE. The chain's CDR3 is CFSSPHYPGTGFYEQYF. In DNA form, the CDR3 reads TGTTTCAGCAGCCCGCATTACCCCGGGACAGGGTTCTACGAGCAGTACTTC.

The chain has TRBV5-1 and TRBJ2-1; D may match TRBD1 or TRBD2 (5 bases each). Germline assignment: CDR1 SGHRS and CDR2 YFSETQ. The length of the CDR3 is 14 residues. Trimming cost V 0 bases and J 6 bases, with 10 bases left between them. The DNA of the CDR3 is TGCGCCAGCAGCTTGGATGCCGGGGCCAATGAGCAGTTCTTC. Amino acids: CASSLDAGANEQFF.

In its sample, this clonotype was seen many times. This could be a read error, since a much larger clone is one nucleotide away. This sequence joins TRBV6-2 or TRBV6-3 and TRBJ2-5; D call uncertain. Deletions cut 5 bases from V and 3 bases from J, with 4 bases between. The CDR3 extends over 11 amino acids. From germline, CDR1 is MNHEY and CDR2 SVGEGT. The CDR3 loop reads CASSAEETQYF. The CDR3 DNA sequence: TGTGCCAGCAGTGCAGAAGAGACCCAGTACTTC.

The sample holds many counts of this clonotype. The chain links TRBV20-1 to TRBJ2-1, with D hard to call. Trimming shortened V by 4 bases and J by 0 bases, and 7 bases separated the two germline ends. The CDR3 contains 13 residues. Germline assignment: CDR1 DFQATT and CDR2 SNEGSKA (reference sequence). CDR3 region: CSANINSYNEQFF. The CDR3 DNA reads TGCAGTGCTAACATTAACTCCTACAATGAGCAGTTCTTC.

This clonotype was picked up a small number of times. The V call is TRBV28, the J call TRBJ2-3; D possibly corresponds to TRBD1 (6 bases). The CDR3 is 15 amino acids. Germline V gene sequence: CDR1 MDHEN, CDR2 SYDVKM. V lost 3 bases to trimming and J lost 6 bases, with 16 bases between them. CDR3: CASSFEGQPTDTQYF. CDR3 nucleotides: TGTGCCAGCAGTTTTGAAGGACAGCCGACCGATACGCAGTATTTT.

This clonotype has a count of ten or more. This CDR3 reads CASSLTGGDTEAFF. The DNA of the CDR3 is TGTGCCAGCAGCCTTACAGGGGGCGACACTGAAGCTTTCTTT. The chain is built from TRBV12-3 or TRBV12-4 and TRBJ1-1, with 9 bases matching TRBD1. Trimming cost V 6 bases and J 3 bases; bases outside gene matches: 5. The CDR3 loop spans 14 amino acids.

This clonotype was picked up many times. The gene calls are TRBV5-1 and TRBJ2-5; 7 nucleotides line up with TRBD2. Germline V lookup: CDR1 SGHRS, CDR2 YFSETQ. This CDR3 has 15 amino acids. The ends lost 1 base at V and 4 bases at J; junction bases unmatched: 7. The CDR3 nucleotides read TGCGCCAGCAGCTTGCGGGGGGTGCCCCCAGAGACCCAGTACTTC. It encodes CASSLRGVPPETQYF. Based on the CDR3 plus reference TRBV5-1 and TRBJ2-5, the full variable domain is KAGVTQTPRYLIKTRGQQVTLSCSPISGHRSVSWYQQTPGQGLQFLFEYFSETQRNKGNFPGRFSGRQFSNSRSEMNVSTLELGDSALYLCASSLRGVPPETQYFGPGTRLLVL.

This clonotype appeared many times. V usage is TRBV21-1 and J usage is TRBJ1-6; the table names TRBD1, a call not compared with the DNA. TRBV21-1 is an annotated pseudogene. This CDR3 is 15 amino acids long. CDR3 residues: CASSKGGGVNSPLHF. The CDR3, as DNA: TGTGCCAGCAGCAAAGGCGGGGGCGTTAATTCACCCCTCCACTTT.

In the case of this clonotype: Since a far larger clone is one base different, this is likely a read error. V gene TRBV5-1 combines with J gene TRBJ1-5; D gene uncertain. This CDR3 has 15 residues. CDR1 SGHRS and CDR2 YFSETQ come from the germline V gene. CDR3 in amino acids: CVSSLGGYSNQPQHF. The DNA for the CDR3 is TGTGTCAGCAGCTTGGGCGGTTATAGCAATCAGCCCCAGCATTTT.

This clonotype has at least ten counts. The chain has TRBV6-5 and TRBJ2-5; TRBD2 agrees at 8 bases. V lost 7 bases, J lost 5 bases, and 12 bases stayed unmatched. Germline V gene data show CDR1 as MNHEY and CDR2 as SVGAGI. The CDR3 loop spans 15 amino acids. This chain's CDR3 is CASTETGGNWETQYF. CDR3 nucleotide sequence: TGTGCCAGCACCGAAACGGGGGGGAATTGGGAGACCCAGTACTTC.

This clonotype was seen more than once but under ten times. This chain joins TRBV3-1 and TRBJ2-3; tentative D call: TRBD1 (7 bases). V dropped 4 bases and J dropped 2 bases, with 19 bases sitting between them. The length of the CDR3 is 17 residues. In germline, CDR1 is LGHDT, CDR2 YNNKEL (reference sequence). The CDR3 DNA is TGTGCCAGCAGCCCCATGGCCAGGGGGGCTCACACAGATACGCAGTATTTT. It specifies CASSPMARGAHTDTQYF.

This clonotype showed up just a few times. DNA of the CDR3: TGTGCCACCAGTGATCCGGGACAGGGGAATGAAAAACTGTTTTTT. It yields the protein CATSDPGQGNEKLFF. J is TRBJ1-4 and V is TRBV24-1; 10 bases are a match to TRBD1. The CDR3 has 15 residues. CDR1 KGHDR and CDR2 SFDVKD come from the germline V gene. J gave up 5 bases and V 3 bases, and 2 bases lay outside the gene matches.

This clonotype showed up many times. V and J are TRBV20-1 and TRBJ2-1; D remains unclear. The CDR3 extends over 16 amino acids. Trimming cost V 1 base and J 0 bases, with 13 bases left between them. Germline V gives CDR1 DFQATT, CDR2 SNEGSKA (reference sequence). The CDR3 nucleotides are TGCAGTGCTAGAGCCTTCGACCGCCGCTCCTACAATGAGCAGTTCTTC. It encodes CSARAFDRRSYNEQFF.

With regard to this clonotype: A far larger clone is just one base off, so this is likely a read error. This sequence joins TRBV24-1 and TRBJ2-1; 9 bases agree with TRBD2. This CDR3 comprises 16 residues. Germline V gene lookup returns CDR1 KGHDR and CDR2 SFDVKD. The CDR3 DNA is TGTGCCAGCAGTCGCGTCACGGGGCGGGGGGGCAATGAGCAGTTCTTC. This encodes CASSRVTGRGGNEQFF.

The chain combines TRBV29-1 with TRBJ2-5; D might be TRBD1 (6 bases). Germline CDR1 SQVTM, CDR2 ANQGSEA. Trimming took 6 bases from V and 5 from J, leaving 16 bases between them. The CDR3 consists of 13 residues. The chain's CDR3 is CSVDTGSGETQYF. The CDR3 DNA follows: TGCAGCGTGGATACAGGGTCTGGGGAGACCCAGTACTTC. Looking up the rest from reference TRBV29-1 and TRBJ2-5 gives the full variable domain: SAVISQKPSRDICQRGTSLTIQCQVDSQVTMMFWYRQQPGQSLTLIATANQGSEATYESGFVIDKFPISRPNLTFSTLTVSNMSPEDSSIYLCSVDTGSGETQYFGPGTRLLVL.

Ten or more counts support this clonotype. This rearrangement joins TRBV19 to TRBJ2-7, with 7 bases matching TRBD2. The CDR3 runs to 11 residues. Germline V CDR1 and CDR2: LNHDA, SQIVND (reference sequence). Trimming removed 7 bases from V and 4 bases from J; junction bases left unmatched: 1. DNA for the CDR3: TGTGCCAGTATGGGGGGGTACGAGCAGTACTTC. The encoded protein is CASMGGYEQYF.

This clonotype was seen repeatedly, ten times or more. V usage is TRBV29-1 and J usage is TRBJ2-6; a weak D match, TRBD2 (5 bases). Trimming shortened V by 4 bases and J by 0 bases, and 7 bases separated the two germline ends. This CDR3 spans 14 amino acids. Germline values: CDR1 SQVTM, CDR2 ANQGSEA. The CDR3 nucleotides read TGCAGCGTTGGGACTCGCTCTGGGGCCAACGTCCTGACTTTC. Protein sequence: CSVGTRSGANVLTF. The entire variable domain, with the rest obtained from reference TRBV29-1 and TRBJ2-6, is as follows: SAVISQKPSRDICQRGTSLTIQCQVDSQVTMMFWYRQQPGQSLTLIATANQGSEATYESGFVIDKFPISRPNLTFSTLTVSNMSPEDSSIYLCSVGTRSGANVLTFGAGSRLTVL.

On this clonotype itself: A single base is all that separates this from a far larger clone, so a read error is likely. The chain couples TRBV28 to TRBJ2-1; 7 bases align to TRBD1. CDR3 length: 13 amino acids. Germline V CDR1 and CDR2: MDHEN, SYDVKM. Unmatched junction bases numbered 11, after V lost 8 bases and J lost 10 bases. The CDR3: CASLGQETYEQFF. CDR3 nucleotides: TGTGCCAGCCTTGGACAGGAGACCTACGAGCAGTTCTTC. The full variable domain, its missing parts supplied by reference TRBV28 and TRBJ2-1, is DVKVTQSSRYLVKRTGEKVFLECVQDMDHENMFWYRQDPGLGLRLIYFSYDVKMKEKGDIPEGYSVSREKKERFSLILESASTNQTSMYLCASLGQETYEQFFGPGTRLTVL.

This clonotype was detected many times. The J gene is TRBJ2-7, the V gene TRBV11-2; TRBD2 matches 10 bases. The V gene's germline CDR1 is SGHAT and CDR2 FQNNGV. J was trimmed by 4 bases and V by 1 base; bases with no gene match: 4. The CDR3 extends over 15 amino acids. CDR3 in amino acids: CASSLGTSGLYEQYF. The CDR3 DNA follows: TGTGCCAGCAGCTTAGGGACTAGCGGATTATACGAGCAGTACTTC.

In DNA form, the CDR3 reads TGTGCCAGCAGCCAAACCAAGATTACAGGGAGGGGTGAGCAGTTCTTC. Amino acid sequence: CASSQTKITGRGEQFF. This chain uses TRBV3-1 with TRBJ2-1; a possible D gene is TRBD2 (7 bases). The V end lost 2 bases, the J end lost 9 bases, and 20 bases lay between the germline ends. The CDR3 covers 16 residues. Germline V lookup: CDR1 LGHDT, CDR2 YNNKEL (reference sequence).

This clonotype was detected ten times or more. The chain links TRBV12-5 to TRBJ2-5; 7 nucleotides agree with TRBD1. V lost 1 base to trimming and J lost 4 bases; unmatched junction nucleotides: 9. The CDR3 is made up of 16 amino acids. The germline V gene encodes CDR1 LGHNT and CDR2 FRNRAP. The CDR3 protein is CASGLGNRGFSETQYF. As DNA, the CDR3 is TGTGCTAGTGGTTTGGGGAACAGGGGATTTTCAGAGACCCAGTACTTC.

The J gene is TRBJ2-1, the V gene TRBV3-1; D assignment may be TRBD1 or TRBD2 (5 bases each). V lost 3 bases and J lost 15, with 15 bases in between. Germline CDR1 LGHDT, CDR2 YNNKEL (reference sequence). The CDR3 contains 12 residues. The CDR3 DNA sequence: TGTGCCAGCAGCCATACTAGGGGTCCTACGTTCTTC. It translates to CASSHTRGPTFF.

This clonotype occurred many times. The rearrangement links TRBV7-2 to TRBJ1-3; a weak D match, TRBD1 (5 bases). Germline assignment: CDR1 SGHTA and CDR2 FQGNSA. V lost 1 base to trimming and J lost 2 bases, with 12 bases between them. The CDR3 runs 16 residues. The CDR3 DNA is TGTGCCAGCAGCTTAGGTCCAGGGAAGGCTGGAAACACCATATATTTT. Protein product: CASSLGPGKAGNTIYF.

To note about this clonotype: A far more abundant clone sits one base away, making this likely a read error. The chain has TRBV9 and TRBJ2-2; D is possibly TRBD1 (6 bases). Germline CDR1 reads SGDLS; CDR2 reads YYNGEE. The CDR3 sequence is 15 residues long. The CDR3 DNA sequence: TGTGCCAGCAGCCGAAACAGGGTGAACAACGGGGAGCTGTTTTTT. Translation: CASSRNRVNNGELFF.